Shown below are 31 T cell receptor beta chains from a single sample sequenced in a study of blood T cell repertoires in COVID-19. The table came from immunoSEQ multiplex PCR; TCRdb's copy has only in-frame clones and leaves some out. The table shows about 140,000 clones, with roughly 88% occurring only once. Sequenced: peripheral blood. Every receptor here comes from a man in his sixties with active or convalescent COVID-19.

V usage is TRBV3-1 (or the pseudogene TRBV3-2) and J usage is TRBJ1-5, with D unclear. The CDR3 runs 13 residues. Germline CDR1 LGHDT, CDR2 YNNKEL (reference sequence). V was clipped by 4 bases and J by 4 bases, with 8 bases between them. CDR3 residues: CASSPGWNQPQHF. The CDR3 bases are TGTGCCAGCAGCCCCGGGTGGAATCAGCCCCAGCATTTT.

This sequence joins TRBV19 and TRBJ1-3; D is perhaps TRBD1 (5 bases). From germline, CDR1 is LNHDA and CDR2 SQIVND (reference sequence). The ends were cut back, 6 bases at V and 7 bases at J, with 16 bases in the middle. The CDR3 sequence is 14 residues long. The chain's CDR3 is CASRDRDSGNTIYF. The CDR3 nucleotides read TGTGCCAGTAGGGACCGGGACTCGGGCAACACCATATATTTT. The whole variable domain, filled in from reference TRBV19 and TRBJ1-3, reads DGGITQSPKYLFRKEGQNVTLSCEQNLNHDAMYWYRQDPGQGLRLIYYSQIVNDFQKGDIAEGYSVSREKKESFPLTVTSAQKNPTAFYLCASRDRDSGNTIYFGEGSWLTVV.

J is TRBJ1-4 and V is TRBV4-3; 9 bases are shared with TRBD1. This CDR3 is 14 amino acids long. J was trimmed by 6 bases and V by 3 bases; bases with no gene match: 2. Germline V gene sequence: CDR1 LGHNA, CDR2 YSLEER. Here the CDR3 DNA reads TGCGCCAGCAGCCAGGGACAGGGCTATGAAAAACTGTTTTTT. It translates to CASSQGQGYEKLFF.

V and J are TRBV27 and TRBJ1-6, with D possibly TRBD1 on 5 matching bases. There are 14 residues in the CDR3. CDR1 and CDR2 from the germline V gene are MNHEY and SMNVEV (reference sequence). The V gene lost 2 bases and the J gene lost 9 bases, with 11 bases spanning the gap. CDR3: CASSLQGFGSPLHF. CDR3 sequence (DNA): TGTGCCAGCAGTTTACAGGGTTTCGGTTCACCCCTCCACTTT.

The chain links TRBV19 to TRBJ1-5; a possible D gene is TRBD1 (6 bases). CDR3 length equals 14 residues. Germline CDR1 LNHDA, CDR2 SQIVND (reference sequence). The V and J ends lost 5 bases and 1 base respectively, with 9 bases between them. The CDR3 DNA reads as TGTGCCAGTAGTGGGAGGGGGAGCAATCAGCCCCAGCATTTT. Translation: CASSGRGSNQPQHF.

V and J are TRBV18 and TRBJ1-2, with D perhaps matching TRBD1 (5 bases). The CDR3 length is 14 residues. The V gene lost 2 bases and the J gene lost 2 bases, with 9 bases spanning the gap. Germline CDR1 reads KGHSH; CDR2 reads LQKENI. The CDR3 protein is CASSPSAGNYGYTF. Here the CDR3 DNA reads TGTGCCAGCTCACCAAGCGCAGGGAACTATGGCTACACCTTC.

J is TRBJ1-5 and V is TRBV2; TRBD1 matches 9 bases. Germline V gene lookup returns CDR1 SNHLY and CDR2 FYNNEI. V dropped 5 bases and J dropped 0; count of bases not matched to a gene: 11. CDR3 length: 18 residues. The CDR3, as DNA: TGTGCCAGCAGTCCTGGACAGGGGCGAGGAGGTAGCAATCAGCCCCAGCATTTT. It encodes CASSPGQGRGGSNQPQHF.

This clone showed up just a few times. The rearrangement links TRBV10-3 to TRBJ1-2; 7 positions match TRBD1. Germline V gene sequence: CDR1 ENHRY, CDR2 SYGVKD. The CDR3 runs 13 residues. The V gene end was trimmed by 6 bases and the J gene end by 7 bases; junction bases not matched to a gene: 8. This CDR3 reads CAIRIDRDAGYTF. The DNA of the CDR3 is TGTGCCATCAGAATCGACAGGGATGCTGGCTACACCTTC.

V is TRBV7-2 and J is TRBJ2-5, with 8 nucleotides matching TRBD1. This CDR3 is built from 14 residues. Germline CDR1 and CDR2: SGHTA and FQGNSA. After removal of 5 bases from V and 3 bases from J, the junction contained 5 bases not matched to a gene. CDR3 in DNA: TGTGCCAGCAGCACGGACAGGGTGGAAGAGACCCAGTACTTC. It yields the protein CASSTDRVEETQYF.

The chain is built from TRBV19 and TRBJ2-5; a possible D gene is TRBD2 (6 bases). This CDR3 is 13 amino acids long. CDR1 LNHDA and CDR2 SQIVND come from the germline V gene (reference sequence). The germline V and J ends were trimmed by 7 bases and 7 bases, with 16 bases remaining between them. The CDR3 loop reads CASTPRGAGTQYF. The CDR3 bases are TGTGCCAGTACCCCGCGGGGTGCCGGGACCCAGTACTTC.

V and J are TRBV30 and TRBJ1-2; D ambiguous. From germline, CDR1 is GTSNPN and CDR2 SVGIG (reference sequence). This CDR3 has 12 amino acids. Trimming shortened V by 0 bases and J by 8 bases, and 10 bases separated the two germline ends. CDR3 DNA sequence: TGTGCCTGGAGTGTAAACGCGGAAGGCTACACCTTC. The encoded protein is CAWSVNAEGYTF.

J is TRBJ2-7 and V is TRBV3-1 (or the pseudogene TRBV3-2); a weak D match, TRBD1 (6 bases). CDR1 and CDR2 from the germline V gene are LGHDT and YNNKEL (reference sequence). The ends were cut back, 1 base at V and 6 bases at J, with 13 bases in the middle. This CDR3 has 14 residues. The CDR3 nucleotides are TGTGCCAGCAGCCAAGGGCCAGACAGGAGCGAGCAGTACGTC. This translates into CASSQGPDRSEQYV.

The rearrangement links TRBV15 to TRBJ1-1, with D tentatively TRBD1 (5 bases). The CDR3 covers 14 residues. V lost 11 bases and J lost 0, with 16 bases in between. The germline V gene has CDR1 LNHNV and CDR2 YYDKDF (reference sequence). The DNA of the CDR3 is TGTGCCGCCCAGGAGGGGCAGATGAACACTGAAGCTTTCTTT. Residues: CAAQEGQMNTEAFF. The whole variable domain, remainder taken from reference TRBV15 and TRBJ1-1, is DAMVIQNPRYQVTQFGKPVTLSCSQTLNHNVMYWYQQKSSQAPKLLFHYYDKDFNNEADTPDNFQSRRPNTSFCFLDIRSPGLGDTAMYLCAAQEGQMNTEAFFGQGTRLTVV.

This chain links TRBV24-1 with TRBJ2-5; D perhaps matches TRBD1 (6 bases). CDR1 and CDR2 from the germline V gene are KGHDR and SFDVKD. Trimming removed 7 bases from V and 2 bases from J, with 10 bases in between. This CDR3 has 13 residues. CDR3 bases: TGTGCCACCAGAGGACAGCTACAAGAGACCCAGTACTTC. This sequence encodes CATRGQLQETQYF.

The V gene is TRBV6-2 or TRBV6-3, the J gene TRBJ1-2; 10 nucleotides match TRBD1. The CDR3 length is 16 residues. The trim removed 2 bases at V and 3 bases at J, leaving 6 bases unmatched. The germline V gene has CDR1 MNHEY and CDR2 SVGEGT. The CDR3 sequence: CASSYARTGGDYGYTF. The CDR3 DNA reads TGTGCCAGCAGTTACGCTAGGACAGGGGGAGACTATGGCTACACCTTC.

The rearrangement joins TRBV11-3 to TRBJ2-7; TRBD1 agrees at 7 bases. CDR1 is SGHNT and CDR2 is YENEEA in the germline V gene. Unmatched junction bases numbered 4, after V lost 5 bases and J lost 3 bases. The CDR3 contains 13 residues. The CDR3 sequence is CASSRDSDYEQYV. The CDR3 bases are TGTGCCAGCAGCCGGGACAGCGACTACGAGCAGTACGTC.

CDR3 in DNA: TGCGCCAGCAGCTTGGGACAGGGAAACCAAGAGACCCAGTACTTC. Amino acids: CASSLGQGNQETQYF. The chain recombines TRBV5-1 with TRBJ2-5; 7 bases match TRBD1. CDR1 is SGHRS, CDR2 YFSETQ, per germline. Trimming removed 0 bases from V and 0 bases from J; junction bases left unmatched: 2. The CDR3 is made up of 15 amino acids.

The chain links TRBV11-3 to TRBJ1-2; D not certain. The CDR3 runs to 13 residues. The ends were cut back, 4 bases at V and 5 bases at J, with 11 bases in the middle. Per germline, CDR1 SGHNT and CDR2 YENEEA. The CDR3 DNA reads TGTGCCAGCAGCTCCCGGGAGTCATATGGCTACACCTTC. It specifies CASSSRESYGYTF.

The chain recombines TRBV4-3 with TRBJ2-3, with 8 bases lining up with TRBD2. The CDR3 consists of 16 residues. Germline CDR1 is LGHNA and CDR2 is YSLEER. Trimming cost V 0 bases and J 2 bases; bases outside gene matches: 4. DNA for the CDR3: TGCGCCAGCAGCCAAGACCTTAGCGGGAACACAGATACGCAGTATTTT. Protein sequence: CASSQDLSGNTDTQYF.

The J gene is TRBJ1-2, the V gene TRBV30, with 8 bases identical to TRBD1. CDR1 is GTSNPN, CDR2 SVGIG, per germline (reference sequence). The V gene end was trimmed by 0 bases and the J gene end by 3 bases; junction bases not matched to a gene: 6. The CDR3 runs 15 residues. This chain's CDR3 is CAWSVWQGAHYGYTF. In DNA form, the CDR3 reads TGTGCCTGGAGTGTATGGCAGGGGGCGCACTATGGCTACACCTTC.

The chain employs TRBV7-9 and TRBJ1-2; no reliable D call. Germline V lookup: CDR1 SEHNR, CDR2 FQNEAQ (reference sequence). V lost 1 base and J 7 bases, leaving 7 bases between the germline ends. CDR3 length: 12 residues. The DNA of the CDR3 is TGTGCCAGCAGCTTAGATGTGCGTGGCTACACCTTC. Protein product: CASSLDVRGYTF.

V usage is TRBV19 and J usage is TRBJ1-2; D remains unclear. V lost 3 bases and J lost 4, with 9 bases in between. CDR1 is LNHDA and CDR2 is SQIVND in the germline V gene (reference sequence). The CDR3 has 13 residues. This CDR3 is CASSMGGPYGYTF. Written as DNA, the CDR3 is TGTGCCAGTAGTATGGGAGGACCCTATGGCTACACCTTC.

The chain combines TRBV14 with TRBJ1-2; D unclear. CDR1 is SGHDN, CDR2 FVKESK, per germline. The V and J ends lost 4 bases and 6 bases respectively, with 9 bases between them. The length of the CDR3 is 12 residues. CDR3 loop: CASSRTLNGYTF. In nucleotides, the CDR3 is TGTGCCAGCAGCCGGACTCTCAATGGCTACACCTTC.

This clone came up a few times. The rearrangement uses TRBV6-5 and TRBJ1-2; D uncertain. CDR3 size: 15 residues. The ends were cut back, 6 bases at V and 1 base at J, with 15 bases in the middle. Germline V gene sequence: CDR1 MNHEY, CDR2 SVGAGI. The CDR3 region has the DNA TGTGCCAGCAGCGATCCTTTGGCGGGTAACTATGGCTACACCTTC. It encodes CASSDPLAGNYGYTF.

CDR3 in amino acids: CASSLGTGSEKLFF. In nucleotides, the CDR3 is TGCGCCAGCAGCCTAGGGACAGGGAGTGAAAAACTGTTTTTT. J is TRBJ1-4 and V is TRBV5-1; 9 nucleotides line up with TRBD1. The trim removed 4 bases at V and 7 bases at J, leaving 5 bases unmatched. The CDR3 is 14 residues long. The germline V gene encodes CDR1 SGHRS and CDR2 YFSETQ.

This chain joins TRBV30 and TRBJ2-2; 10 positions match TRBD2. V lost 3 bases and J lost 5; bases outside the gene matches: 6. Looked up from germline, CDR1 is GTSNPN and CDR2 is SVGIG (reference sequence). The CDR3 extends over 15 amino acids. The chain's CDR3 is CAWRPSGSPTGELFF. The DNA for the CDR3 is TGTGCCTGGAGACCTAGCGGGAGTCCGACCGGGGAGCTGTTTTTT.

J is TRBJ2-5 and V is TRBV7-2, with 9 bases matching TRBD2. V lost 3 bases and J lost 5; bases outside the gene matches: 4. CDR1 and CDR2 from the germline V gene are SGHTA and FQGNSA. This CDR3 is 14 amino acids long. The CDR3 DNA reads TGTGCCAGCAGCTTGTTGGCGGGGGGGGAGACCCAGTACTTC. Its protein is CASSLLAGGETQYF.

The chain recombines TRBV28 with TRBJ1-5; D remains ambiguous. The CDR3 totals 13 residues. Trimming shortened V by 6 bases and J by 4 bases, and 10 bases separated the two germline ends. Germline CDR1 is MDHEN and CDR2 is SYDVKM. In nucleotides, the CDR3 is TGTGCCAGCAGCCGGACTGTGAATCAGCCCCAGCATTTT. This codes for CASSRTVNQPQHF.

The chain carries TRBV4-1 and TRBJ1-5; D is ambiguous. The CDR3 is 19 residues long. The V end was cut by 1 base, the J end by 1 base, with 20 bases between. Germline V lookup: CDR1 MGHRA, CDR2 YSYEKL. In nucleotides, the CDR3 is TGCGCCAGCAGCCAAGTGGCTTCCGGGGTCGGTGGGAGCAATCAGCCCCAGCATTTT. It specifies CASSQVASGVGGSNQPQHF.

This chain uses TRBV4-1 with TRBJ2-1, with D possibly TRBD2 on 5 matching bases. The germline V gene has CDR1 MGHRA and CDR2 YSYEKL. The CDR3 is 14 amino acids. Trimming shortened V by 3 bases and J by 7 bases, and 13 bases separated the two germline ends. The CDR3 DNA reads TGCGCCAGCAGCCATCCGGGGTCGTTGAATGAGCAGTTCTTC. Its translation is CASSHPGSLNEQFF.

The chain couples TRBV9 to TRBJ1-6; 8 positions match TRBD1. Trimming cost V 3 bases and J 4 bases; bases outside gene matches: 0. The CDR3 runs to 14 residues. The V gene's germline CDR1 is SGDLS and CDR2 YYNGEE. The CDR3 DNA is TGTGCCAGCAGCGGACAGGGGTATAATTCACCCCTCCACTTT. Protein sequence: CASSGQGYNSPLHF.